This T cell receptor beta chain appears in the sequencing data of a study of cytomegalovirus exposure and HLA in healthy donors. Across the whole study: The Caucasian-associated ancestry cluster contained 65% to 85% of the roughly 390 genotyped donors. Study outcomes and limitations: As was reported, the classifier diagnosed cytomegalovirus status with high specificity and sensitivity.

PCR primers comprised 60 Vbeta and 13 Jbeta primers. This table comes from immunoSEQ multiplex PCR, and its TCRdb copy is limited to in-frame clones, with some not included. The table lists 100,000 to 150,000 clones, roughly 80% of them singletons. On this clone: Its cognate antigen is unknown.

Between the trimmed V and J ends, which lost 3 bases and 4 bases, there was a span of 13 bases. The germline gives CDR1 MDHEN, CDR2 SYDVKM. CDR3 length equals 14 residues. The V call is TRBV28, the J call TRBJ2-7; tentative D call: TRBD2 (6 bases). Material: PBMCs. The TCR was taken from a male donor in good health and CMV-seronegative. CDR3 protein: CASSLEGGWYEQYF. CDR3 sequence (DNA): TGTGCCAGCAGTTTGGAGGGAGGATGGTACGAGCAGTACTTC. Full variable domain (rest looked up from reference TRBV28 and TRBJ2-7): DVKVTQSSRYLVKRTGEKVFLECVQDMDHENMFWYRQDPGLGLRLIYFSYDVKMKEKGDIPEGYSVSREKKERFSLILESASTNQTSMYLCASSLEGGWYEQYFGPGTRLTVT.